The clone carrying this T cell receptor beta chain was counted only a few times. What it binds is unknown. TCRdb reanalysed the 5' RACE reads using MiXCR and keeps one entry per CDR3 protein. The table lists a few hundred thousand distinct CDR3 sequences, 9% to 10% of them singletons. CDR3 length equals 15 residues. V lost 5 bases, J lost 2 bases, and 9 bases stayed unmatched. Germline V gives CDR1 PRHDT, CDR2 FYEKMQ (reference sequence). This specimen belongs to a study of identical twins. With no exceptions, donors were healthy Caucasians. Study-wide findings and caveats: Compared with models, monozygotic twins showed more out-of-frame TCR alpha sharing. Findings depended on cross-sectional statistics rather than tracking the same donors. Cord blood beta clonotypes that were abundant carried fewer insertions, and memory repertoires showed no such trend.

The sequencing input was naive T cells sorted from blood. The TCR comes from a woman in her 50s in good health. The gene calls are TRBV13 and TRBJ2-7; 7 nucleotides align to TRBD1. This CDR3 reads CASSMSRGQTYEQYF. The CDR3 DNA reads TGTGCCAGCAGCATGAGTAGGGGACAGACCTACGAGCAGTACTTC.